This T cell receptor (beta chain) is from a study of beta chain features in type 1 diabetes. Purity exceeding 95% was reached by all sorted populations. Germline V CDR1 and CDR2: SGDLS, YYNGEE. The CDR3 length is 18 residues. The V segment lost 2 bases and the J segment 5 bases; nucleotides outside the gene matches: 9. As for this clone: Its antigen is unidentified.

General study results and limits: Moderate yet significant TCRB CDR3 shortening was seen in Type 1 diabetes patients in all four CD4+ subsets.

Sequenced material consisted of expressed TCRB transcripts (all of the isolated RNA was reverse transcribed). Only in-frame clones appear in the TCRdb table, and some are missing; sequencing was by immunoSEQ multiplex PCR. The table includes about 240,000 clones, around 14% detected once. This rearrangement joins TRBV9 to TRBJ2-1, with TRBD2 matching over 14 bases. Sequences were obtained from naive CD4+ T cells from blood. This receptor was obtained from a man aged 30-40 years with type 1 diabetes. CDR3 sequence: CASSVEMGGLAGDNEQFF. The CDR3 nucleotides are TGTGCCAGCAGCGTGGAGATGGGGGGACTAGCGGGGGACAATGAGCAGTTCTTC.